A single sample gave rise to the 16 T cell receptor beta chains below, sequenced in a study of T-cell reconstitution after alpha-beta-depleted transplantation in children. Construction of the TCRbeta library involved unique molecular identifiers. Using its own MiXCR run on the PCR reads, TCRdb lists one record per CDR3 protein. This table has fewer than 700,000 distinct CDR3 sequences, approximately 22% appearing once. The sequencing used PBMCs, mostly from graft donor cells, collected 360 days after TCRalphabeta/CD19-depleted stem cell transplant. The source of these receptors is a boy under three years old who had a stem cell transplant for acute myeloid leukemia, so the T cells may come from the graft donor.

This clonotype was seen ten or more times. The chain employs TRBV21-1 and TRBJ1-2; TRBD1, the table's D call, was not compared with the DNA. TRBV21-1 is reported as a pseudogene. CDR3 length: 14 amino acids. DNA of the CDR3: TGTGCCAGCAGCCCCAGGGATTTTTCAGAATGGACCACCTTC. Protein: CASSPRDFSEWTTF.

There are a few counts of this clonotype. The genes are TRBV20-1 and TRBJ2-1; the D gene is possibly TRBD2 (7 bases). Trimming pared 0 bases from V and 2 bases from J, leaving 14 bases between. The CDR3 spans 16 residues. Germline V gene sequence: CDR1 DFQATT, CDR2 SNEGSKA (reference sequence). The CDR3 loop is CSARDEGRGPYNEQFF. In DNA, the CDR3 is TGCAGTGCTAGAGATGAGGGGCGGGGGCCCTACAATGAGCAGTTCTTC.

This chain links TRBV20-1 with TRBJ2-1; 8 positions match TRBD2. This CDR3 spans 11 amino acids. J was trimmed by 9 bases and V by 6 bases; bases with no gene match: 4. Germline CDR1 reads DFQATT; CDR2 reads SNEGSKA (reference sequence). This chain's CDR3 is CSAGTRGEQFF. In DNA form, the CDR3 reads TGCAGTGCGGGGACTAGAGGTGAGCAGTTCTTC.

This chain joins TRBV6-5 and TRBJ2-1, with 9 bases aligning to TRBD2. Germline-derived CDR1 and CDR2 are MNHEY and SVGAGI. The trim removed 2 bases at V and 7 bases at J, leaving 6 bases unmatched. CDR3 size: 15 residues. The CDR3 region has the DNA TGTGCCAGCAGTTACGGCGGGGGGGCTCAGAATGAGCAGTTCTTC. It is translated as CASSYGGGAQNEQFF.

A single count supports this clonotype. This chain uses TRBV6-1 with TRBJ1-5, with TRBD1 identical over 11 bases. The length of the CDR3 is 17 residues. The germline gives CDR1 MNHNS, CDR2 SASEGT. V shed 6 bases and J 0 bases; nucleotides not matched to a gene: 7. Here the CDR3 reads CASRPGTGGYSNQPQHF. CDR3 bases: TGTGCCAGCAGACCCGGGACAGGGGGATATAGCAATCAGCCCCAGCATTTT.

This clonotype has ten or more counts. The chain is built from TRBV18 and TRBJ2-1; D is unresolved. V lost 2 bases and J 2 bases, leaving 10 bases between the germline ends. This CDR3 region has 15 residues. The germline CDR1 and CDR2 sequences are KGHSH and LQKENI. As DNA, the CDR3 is TGTGCCAGCTCACCAGGTGACAACACCTACAATGAGCAGTTCTTC. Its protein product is CASSPGDNTYNEQFF.

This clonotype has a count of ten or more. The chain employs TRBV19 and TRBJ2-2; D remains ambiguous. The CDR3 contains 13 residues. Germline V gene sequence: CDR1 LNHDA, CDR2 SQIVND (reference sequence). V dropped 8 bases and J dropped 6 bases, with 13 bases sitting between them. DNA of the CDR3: TGTGCCAGTGCTAGAGTTTCAGCCGGGGAGCTGTTTTTT. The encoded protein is CASARVSAGELFF.

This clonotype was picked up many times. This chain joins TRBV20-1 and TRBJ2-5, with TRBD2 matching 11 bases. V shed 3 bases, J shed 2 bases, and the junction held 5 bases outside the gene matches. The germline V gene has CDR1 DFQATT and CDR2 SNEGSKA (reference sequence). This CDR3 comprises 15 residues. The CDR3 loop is CSASVPSGGQETQYF. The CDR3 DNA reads TGCAGTGCTAGCGTCCCTAGCGGGGGGCAAGAGACCCAGTACTTC.

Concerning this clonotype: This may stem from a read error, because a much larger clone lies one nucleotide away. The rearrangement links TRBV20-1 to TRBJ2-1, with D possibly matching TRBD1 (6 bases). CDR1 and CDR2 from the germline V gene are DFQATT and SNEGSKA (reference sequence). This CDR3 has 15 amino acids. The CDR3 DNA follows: TGCGGTGCTAGAGATACACCAGGGGTATACAATGAGCAGTTCTTC. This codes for CGARDTPGVYNEQFF.

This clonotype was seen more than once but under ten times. CDR3 residues: CSAPTPKTQYF. The CDR3 bases are TGCAGTGCCCCTACGCCTAAGACCCAGTACTTC. J is TRBJ2-5 and V is TRBV20-1; D is ambiguous. The CDR3 extends over 11 amino acids. With 6 bases removed from V and 6 bases from J, the gap between germline ends came to 11 bases. Germline CDR1 and CDR2: DFQATT and SNEGSKA (reference sequence).

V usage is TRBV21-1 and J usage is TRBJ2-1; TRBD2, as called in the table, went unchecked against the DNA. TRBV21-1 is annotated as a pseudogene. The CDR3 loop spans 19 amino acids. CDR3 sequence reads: CASSLSGGNQPLGYNEQFF. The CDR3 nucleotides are TGTGCCAGCAGCCTTAGCGGGGGTAATCAACCCTTGGGCTACAATGAGCAGTTCTTC.

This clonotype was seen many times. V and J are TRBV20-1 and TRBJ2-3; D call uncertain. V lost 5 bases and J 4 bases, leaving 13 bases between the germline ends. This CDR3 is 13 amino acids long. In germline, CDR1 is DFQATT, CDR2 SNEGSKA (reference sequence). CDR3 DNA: TGCAGTGCTGAGCACCGGACGGCAGATACGCAGTATTTT. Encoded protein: CSAEHRTADTQYF.

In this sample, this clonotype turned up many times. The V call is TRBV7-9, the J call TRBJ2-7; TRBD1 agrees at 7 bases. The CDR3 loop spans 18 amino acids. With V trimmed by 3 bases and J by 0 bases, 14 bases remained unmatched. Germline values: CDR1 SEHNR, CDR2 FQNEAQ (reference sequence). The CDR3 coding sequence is TGTGCCAGCAGCTTTTCGATCGGATACGGGACAGCCTCCTACGAGCAGTACTTC. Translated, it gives CASSFSIGYGTASYEQYF.

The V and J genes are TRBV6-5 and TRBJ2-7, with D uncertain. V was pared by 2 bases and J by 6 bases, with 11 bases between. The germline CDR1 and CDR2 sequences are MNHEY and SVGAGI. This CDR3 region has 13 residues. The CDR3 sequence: CASSYDRSREQYF. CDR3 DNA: TGTGCCAGCAGTTACGATAGGAGTCGCGAGCAGTACTTC.

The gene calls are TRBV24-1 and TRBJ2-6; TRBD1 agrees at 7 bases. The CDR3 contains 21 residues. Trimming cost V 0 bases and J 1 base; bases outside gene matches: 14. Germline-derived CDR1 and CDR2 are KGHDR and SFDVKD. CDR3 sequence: CATSDLGTAPSGRSGANVLTF. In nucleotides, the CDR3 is TGTGCCACCAGTGATTTGGGGACAGCTCCCTCCGGTAGGTCTGGGGCCAACGTCCTGACTTTC.

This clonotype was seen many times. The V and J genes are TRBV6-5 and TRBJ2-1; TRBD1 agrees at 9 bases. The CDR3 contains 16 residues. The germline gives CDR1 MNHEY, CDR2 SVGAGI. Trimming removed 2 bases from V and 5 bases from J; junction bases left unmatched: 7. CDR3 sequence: CASSYGTGISNNEQFF. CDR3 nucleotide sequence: TGTGCCAGCAGTTACGGGACAGGGATCAGCAACAATGAGCAGTTCTTC.